The clone carrying this T cell receptor beta chain showed up just once. Its antigen is still unknown. Profiled with immunoSEQ multiplex PCR; TCRdb holds only in-frame clones, not every one. The table has about 2.1 million clones, 90% to 95% seen once; the top ten hold less than 2%. This entry comes from a study of shared clonotypes between healthy human individuals. Broader study findings: Enrolling few donors narrowed the genetic and exposure-history diversity that was represented.

Selected positively for CCR7 and CD45RO-negative, naive CD8 cells excluded terminally differentiated effector memory CD45RA+ cells. CDR3 length: 16 residues. CDR1 and CDR2 (germline): SGHTS, YDEGEE. V gave up 4 bases and J gave up 5 bases, with 18 bases separating them. The sample comprised naive CD8+ T cells from PBMCs. The chain is built from TRBV5-8 and TRBJ1-4; TRBD1 is a possible D gene (6 bases). This TCR was sampled from a man younger than 30 in good health. Some clones in this sample may be carry-over from other donors' samples. Here the CDR3 reads CASSDGGGPGNEKLFF. The CDR3 nucleotides read TGTGCCAGCAGCGATGGCGGGGGCCCTGGCAATGAAAAACTGTTTTTT.